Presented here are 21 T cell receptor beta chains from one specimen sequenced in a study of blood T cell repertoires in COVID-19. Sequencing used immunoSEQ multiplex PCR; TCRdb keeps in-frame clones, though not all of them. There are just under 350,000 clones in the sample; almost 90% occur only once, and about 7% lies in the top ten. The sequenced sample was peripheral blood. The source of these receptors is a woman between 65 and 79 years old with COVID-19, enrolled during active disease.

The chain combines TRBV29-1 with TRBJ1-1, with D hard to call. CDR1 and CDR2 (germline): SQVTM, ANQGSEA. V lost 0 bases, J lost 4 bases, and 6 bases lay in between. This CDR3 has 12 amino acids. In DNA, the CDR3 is TGCAGCGTTGAAGATCCTTCCACTGAAGCTTTCTTT. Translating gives CSVEDPSTEAFF.

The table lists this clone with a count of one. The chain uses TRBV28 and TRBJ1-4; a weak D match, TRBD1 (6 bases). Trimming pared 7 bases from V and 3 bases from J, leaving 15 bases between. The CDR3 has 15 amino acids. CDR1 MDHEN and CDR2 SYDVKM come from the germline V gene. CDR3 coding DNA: TGTGCCAGCATCCAACAGGGAGCAGCTAATGAAAAACTGTTTTTT. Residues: CASIQQGAANEKLFF. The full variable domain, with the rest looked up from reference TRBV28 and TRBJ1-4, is DVKVTQSSRYLVKRTGEKVFLECVQDMDHENMFWYRQDPGLGLRLIYFSYDVKMKEKGDIPEGYSVSREKKERFSLILESASTNQTSMYLCASIQQGAANEKLFFGSGTQLSVL.

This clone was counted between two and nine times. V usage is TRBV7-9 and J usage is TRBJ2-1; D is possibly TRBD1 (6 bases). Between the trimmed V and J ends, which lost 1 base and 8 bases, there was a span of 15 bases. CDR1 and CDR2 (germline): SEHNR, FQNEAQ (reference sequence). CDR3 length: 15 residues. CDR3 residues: CASSLGQVDGDEQFF. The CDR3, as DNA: TGTGCCAGCAGCTTAGGACAGGTGGACGGGGATGAGCAGTTCTTC.

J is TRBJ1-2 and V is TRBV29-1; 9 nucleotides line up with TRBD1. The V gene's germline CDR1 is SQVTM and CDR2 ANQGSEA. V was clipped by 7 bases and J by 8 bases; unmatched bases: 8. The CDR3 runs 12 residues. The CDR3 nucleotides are TGCAGCGCCGGGGGACAGGGCGGCGGCTACACCTTC. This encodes CSAGGQGGGYTF.

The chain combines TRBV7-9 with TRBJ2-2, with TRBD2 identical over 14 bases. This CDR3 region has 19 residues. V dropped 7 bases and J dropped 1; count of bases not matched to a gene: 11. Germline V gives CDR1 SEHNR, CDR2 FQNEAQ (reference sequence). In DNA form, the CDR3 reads TGTGCCAGCACCGTCACCGGGACTAGCGGGGGTTGGAACACCGGGGAGCTGTTTTTT. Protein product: CASTVTGTSGGWNTGELFF.

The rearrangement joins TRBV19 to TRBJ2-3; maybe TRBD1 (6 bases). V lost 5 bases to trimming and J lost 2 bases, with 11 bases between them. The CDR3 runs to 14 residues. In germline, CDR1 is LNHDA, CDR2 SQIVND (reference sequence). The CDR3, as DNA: TGTGCCAGTAGTCGGACAGCCTACACAGATACGCAGTATTTT. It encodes CASSRTAYTDTQYF.

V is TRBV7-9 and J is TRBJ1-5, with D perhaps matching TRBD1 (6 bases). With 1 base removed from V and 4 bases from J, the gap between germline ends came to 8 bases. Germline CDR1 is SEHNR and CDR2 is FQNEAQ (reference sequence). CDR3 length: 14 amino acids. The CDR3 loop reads CASSLGTDNQPQHF. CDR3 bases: TGTGCCAGCAGCTTAGGGACAGATAATCAGCCCCAGCATTTT.

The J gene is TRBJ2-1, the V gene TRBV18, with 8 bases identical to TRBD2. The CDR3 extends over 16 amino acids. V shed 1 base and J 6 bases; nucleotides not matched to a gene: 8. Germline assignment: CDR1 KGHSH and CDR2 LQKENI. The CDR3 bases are TGTGCCAGCTCACCACACGCGGGGGGCAAGTCCAATGAGCAGTTCTTC. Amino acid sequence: CASSPHAGGKSNEQFF.

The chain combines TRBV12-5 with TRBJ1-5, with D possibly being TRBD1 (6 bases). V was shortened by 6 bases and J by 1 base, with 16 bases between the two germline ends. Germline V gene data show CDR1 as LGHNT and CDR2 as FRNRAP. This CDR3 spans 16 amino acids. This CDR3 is CASGPTGRGSNQPQHF. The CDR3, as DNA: TGTGCTAGTGGCCCGACCGGGAGGGGGAGCAATCAGCCCCAGCATTTT.

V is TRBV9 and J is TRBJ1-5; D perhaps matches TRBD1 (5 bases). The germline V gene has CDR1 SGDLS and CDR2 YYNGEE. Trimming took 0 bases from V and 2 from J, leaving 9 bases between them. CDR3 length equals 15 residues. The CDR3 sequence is CASSVAPQGNQPQHF. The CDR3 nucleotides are TGTGCCAGCAGCGTAGCTCCACAGGGCAATCAGCCCCAGCATTTT.

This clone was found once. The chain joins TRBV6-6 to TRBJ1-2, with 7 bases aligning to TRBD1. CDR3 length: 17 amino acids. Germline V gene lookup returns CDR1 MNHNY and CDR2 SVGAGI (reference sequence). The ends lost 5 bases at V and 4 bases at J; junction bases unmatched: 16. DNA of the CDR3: TGTGCCAGCAGTCCCCTCCCCGGACAGGCCGGCGGCTATGGCTACACCTTC. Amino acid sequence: CASSPLPGQAGGYGYTF.

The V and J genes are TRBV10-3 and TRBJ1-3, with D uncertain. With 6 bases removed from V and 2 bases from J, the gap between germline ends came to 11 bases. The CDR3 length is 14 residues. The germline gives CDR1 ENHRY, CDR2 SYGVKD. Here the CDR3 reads CAIRLPGTGNTIYF. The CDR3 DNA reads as TGTGCCATCAGATTACCAGGTACTGGAAACACCATATATTTT.

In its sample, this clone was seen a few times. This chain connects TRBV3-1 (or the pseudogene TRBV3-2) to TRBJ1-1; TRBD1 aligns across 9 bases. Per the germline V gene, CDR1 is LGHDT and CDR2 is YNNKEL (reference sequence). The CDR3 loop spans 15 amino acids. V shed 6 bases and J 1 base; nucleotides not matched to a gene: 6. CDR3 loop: CASSFTGGSNTEAFF. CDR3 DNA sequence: TGTGCCAGCAGTTTCACAGGGGGCTCGAACACTGAAGCTTTCTTT.

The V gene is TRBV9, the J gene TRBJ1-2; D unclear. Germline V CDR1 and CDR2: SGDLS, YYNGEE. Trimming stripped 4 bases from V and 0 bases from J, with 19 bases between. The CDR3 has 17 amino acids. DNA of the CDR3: TGTGCCAGCAGCTCGTACAGAGAAACCCCAGCTAACTATGGCTACACCTTC. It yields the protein CASSSYRETPANYGYTF.

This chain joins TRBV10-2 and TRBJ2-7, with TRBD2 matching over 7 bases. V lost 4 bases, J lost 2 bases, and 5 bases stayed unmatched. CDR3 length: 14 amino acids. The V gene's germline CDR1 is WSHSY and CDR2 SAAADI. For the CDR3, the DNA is TGCGCCAGCAGTGGACTAGCCCCTACCTACGAGCAGTACTTC. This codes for CASSGLAPTYEQYF.

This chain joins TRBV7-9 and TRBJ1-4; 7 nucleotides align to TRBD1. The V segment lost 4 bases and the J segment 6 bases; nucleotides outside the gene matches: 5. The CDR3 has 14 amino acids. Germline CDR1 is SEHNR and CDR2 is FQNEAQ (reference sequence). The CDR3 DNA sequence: TGTGCCAGCAGCTCTCACAGGGGTGATGAAAAACTGTTTTTT. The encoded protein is CASSSHRGDEKLFF.

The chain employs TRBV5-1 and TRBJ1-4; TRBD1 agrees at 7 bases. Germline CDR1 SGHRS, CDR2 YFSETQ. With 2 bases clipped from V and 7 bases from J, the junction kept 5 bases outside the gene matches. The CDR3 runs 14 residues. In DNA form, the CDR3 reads TGCGCCAGCAGCTTAGGGGGCTCAAGTGAAAAACTGTTTTTT. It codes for CASSLGGSSEKLFF.

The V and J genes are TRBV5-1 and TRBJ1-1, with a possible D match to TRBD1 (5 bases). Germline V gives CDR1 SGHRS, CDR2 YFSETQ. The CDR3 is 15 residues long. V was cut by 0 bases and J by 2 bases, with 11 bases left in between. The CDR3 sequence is CASSLERGGNTEAFF. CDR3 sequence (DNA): TGCGCCAGCAGCTTGGAAAGGGGAGGAAACACTGAAGCTTTCTTT.

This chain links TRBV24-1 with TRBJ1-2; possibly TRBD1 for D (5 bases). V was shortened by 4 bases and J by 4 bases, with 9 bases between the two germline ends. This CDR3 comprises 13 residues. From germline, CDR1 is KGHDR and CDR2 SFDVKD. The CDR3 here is CATSERGGYGYTF. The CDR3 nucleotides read TGTGCCACCAGTGAACGGGGGGGCTATGGCTACACCTTC.

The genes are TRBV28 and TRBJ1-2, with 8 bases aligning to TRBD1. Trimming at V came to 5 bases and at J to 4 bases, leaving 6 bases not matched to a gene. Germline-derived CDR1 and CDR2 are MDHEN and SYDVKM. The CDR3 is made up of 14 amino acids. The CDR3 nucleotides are TGTGCCAGCAGTCCCCCAGGGGGCATCTATGGCTACACCTTC. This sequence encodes CASSPPGGIYGYTF.

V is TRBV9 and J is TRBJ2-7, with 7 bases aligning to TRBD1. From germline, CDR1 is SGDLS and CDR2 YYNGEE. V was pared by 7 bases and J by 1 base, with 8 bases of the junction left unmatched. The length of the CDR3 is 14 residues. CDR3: CASSEGAVSYEQYF. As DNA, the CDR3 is TGTGCCAGCTCCGAGGGGGCAGTGTCCTACGAGCAGTACTTC.